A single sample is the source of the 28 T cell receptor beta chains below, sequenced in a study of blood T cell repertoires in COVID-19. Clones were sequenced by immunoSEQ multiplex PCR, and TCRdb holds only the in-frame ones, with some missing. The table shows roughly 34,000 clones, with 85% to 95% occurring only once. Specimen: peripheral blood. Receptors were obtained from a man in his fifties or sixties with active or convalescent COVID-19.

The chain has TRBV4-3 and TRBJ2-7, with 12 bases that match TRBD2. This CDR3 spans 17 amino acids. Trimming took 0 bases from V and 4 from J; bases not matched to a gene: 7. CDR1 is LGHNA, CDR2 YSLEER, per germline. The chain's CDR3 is CASSQDMDGLAGYEQYF. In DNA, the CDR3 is TGCGCCAGCAGCCAAGATATGGACGGACTAGCGGGGTACGAGCAGTACTTC.

The CDR3 spells CASRSPKTAYNEQFF. In nucleotides, the CDR3 is TGTGCCAGCCGCTCCCCCAAGACAGCCTACAATGAGCAGTTCTTC. This sequence joins TRBV6-5 and TRBJ2-1, with a tentative D call TRBD1 (5 bases). This CDR3 region has 15 residues. Deletions cut 8 bases from V and 2 bases from J, with 16 bases between. Per the germline V gene, CDR1 is MNHEY and CDR2 is SVGAGI.

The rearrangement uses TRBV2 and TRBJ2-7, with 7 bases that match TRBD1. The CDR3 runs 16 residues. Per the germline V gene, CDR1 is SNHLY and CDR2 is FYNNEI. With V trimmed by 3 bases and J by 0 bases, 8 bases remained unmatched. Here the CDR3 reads CASSDTRGLSSYEQYF. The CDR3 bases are TGTGCCAGCAGTGATACCAGGGGGTTGAGCTCCTACGAGCAGTACTTC.

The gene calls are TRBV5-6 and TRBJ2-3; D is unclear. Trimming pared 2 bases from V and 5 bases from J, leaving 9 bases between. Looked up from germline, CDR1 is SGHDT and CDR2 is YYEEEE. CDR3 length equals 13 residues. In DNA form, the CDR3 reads TGTGCCAGCAGCTTAATGTCAGAAGATACGCAGTATTTT. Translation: CASSLMSEDTQYF.

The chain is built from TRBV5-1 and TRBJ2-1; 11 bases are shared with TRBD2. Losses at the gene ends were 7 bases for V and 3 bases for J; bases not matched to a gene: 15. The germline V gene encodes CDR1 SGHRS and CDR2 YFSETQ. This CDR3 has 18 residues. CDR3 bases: TGCGCCAGCCGGATCAGTAAACTAGCGGGAGTTCTCTACAATGAGCAGTTCTTC. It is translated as CASRISKLAGVLYNEQFF.

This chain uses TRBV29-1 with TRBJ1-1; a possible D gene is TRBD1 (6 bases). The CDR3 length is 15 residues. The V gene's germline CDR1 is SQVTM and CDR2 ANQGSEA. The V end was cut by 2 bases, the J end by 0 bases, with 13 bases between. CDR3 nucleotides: TGCAGCGTTGAACGGTGGGGGCCCATGAACACTGAAGCTTTCTTT. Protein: CSVERWGPMNTEAFF.

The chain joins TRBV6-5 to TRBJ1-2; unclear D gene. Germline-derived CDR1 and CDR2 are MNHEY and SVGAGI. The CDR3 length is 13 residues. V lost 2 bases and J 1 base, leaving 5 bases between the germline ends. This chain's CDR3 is CASSYQVNYGYTF. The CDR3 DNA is TGTGCCAGCAGTTACCAGGTTAACTATGGCTACACCTTC.

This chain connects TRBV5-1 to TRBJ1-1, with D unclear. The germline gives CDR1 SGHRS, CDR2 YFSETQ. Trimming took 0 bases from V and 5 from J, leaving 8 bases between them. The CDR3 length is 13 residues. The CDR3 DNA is TGCGCCAGCAGCTTGGTATCAGAAACTGAAGCTTTCTTT. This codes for CASSLVSETEAFF. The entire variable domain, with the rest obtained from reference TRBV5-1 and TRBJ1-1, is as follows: KAGVTQTPRYLIKTRGQQVTLSCSPISGHRSVSWYQQTPGQGLQFLFEYFSETQRNKGNFPGRFSGRQFSNSRSEMNVSTLELGDSALYLCASSLVSETEAFFGQGTRLTVV.

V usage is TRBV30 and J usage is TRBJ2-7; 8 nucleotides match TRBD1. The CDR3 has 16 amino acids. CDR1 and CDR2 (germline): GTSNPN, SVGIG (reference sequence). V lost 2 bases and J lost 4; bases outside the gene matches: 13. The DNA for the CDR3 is TGTGCCTGGAGTACCGTCCGAGACAGGGGCGCGTACGAGCAGTACTTC. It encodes CAWSTVRDRGAYEQYF.

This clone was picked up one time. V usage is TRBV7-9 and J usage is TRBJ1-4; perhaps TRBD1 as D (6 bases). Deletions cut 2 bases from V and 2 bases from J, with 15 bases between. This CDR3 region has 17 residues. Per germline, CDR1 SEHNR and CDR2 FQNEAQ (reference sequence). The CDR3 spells CASSLRSPGGTNEKLFF. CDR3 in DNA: TGTGCCAGCAGCTTAAGAAGCCCGGGGGGCACTAATGAAAAACTGTTTTTT.

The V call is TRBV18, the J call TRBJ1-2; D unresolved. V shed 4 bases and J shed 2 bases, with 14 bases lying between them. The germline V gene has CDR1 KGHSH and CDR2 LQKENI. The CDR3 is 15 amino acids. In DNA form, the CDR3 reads TGTGCCAGCTCACTCCGGGGTACGAGAAACTATGGCTACACCTTC. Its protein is CASSLRGTRNYGYTF.

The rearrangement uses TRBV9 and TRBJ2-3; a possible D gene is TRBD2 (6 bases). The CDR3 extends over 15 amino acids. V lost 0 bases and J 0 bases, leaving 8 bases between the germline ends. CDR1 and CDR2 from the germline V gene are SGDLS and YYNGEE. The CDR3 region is CASSVVGTSTDTQYF. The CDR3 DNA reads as TGTGCCAGCAGCGTAGTAGGGACTAGCACAGATACGCAGTATTTT.

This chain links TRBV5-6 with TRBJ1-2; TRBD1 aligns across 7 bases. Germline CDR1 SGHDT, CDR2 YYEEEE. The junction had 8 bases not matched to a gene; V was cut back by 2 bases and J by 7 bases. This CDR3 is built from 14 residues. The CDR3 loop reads CASSFIGQDGGYTF. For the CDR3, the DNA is TGTGCCAGCAGCTTTATTGGACAGGACGGTGGCTACACCTTC. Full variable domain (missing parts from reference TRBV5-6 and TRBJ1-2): DAGVTQSPTHLIKTRGQQVTLRCSPKSGHDTVSWYQQALGQGPQFIFQYYEEEERQRGNFPDRFSGHQFPNYSSELNVNALLLGDSALYLCASSFIGQDGGYTFGSGTRLTVV.

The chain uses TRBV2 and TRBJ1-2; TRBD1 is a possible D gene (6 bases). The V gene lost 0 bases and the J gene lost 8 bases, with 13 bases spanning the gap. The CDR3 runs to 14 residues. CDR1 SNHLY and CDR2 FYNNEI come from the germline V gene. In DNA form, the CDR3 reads TGTGCCAGCAGTGAAGCTGTAGGACAGTGGGGCTACACCTTC. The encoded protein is CASSEAVGQWGYTF. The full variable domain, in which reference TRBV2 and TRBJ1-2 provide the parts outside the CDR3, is EPEVTQTPSHQVTQMGQEVILRCVPISNHLYFYWYRQILGQKVEFLVSFYNNEISEKSEIFDDQFSVERPDGSNFTLKIRSTKLEDSAMYFCASSEAVGQWGYTFGSGTRLTVV.

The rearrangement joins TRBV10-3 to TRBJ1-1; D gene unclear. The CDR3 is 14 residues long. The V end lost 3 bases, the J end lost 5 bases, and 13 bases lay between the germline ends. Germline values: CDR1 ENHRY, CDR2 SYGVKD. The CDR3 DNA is TGTGCCATCAGTGACCTTCTGAGGGTAACTGAAGCTTTCTTT. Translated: CAISDLLRVTEAFF.

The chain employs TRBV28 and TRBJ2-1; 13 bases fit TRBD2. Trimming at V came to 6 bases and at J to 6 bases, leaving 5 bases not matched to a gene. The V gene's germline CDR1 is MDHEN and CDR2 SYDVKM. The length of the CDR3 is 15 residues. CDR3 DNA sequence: TGTGCCAGCAGCCGTACTAGCGGGAGGGCCAATGAGCAGTTCTTC. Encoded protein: CASSRTSGRANEQFF.

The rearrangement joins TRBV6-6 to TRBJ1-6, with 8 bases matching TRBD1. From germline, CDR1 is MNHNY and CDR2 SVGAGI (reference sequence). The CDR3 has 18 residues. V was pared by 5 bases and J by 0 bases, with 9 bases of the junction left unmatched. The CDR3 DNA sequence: TGTGCCAGCAGTCTATCCGGACAGGGAAGCTCCTATAATTCACCCCTCCACTTT. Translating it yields CASSLSGQGSSYNSPLHF.

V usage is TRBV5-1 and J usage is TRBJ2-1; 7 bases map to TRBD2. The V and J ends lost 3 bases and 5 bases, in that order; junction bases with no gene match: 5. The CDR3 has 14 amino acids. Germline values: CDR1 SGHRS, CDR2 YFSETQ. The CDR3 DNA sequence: TGCGCCAGCAGCTCTATGGGAGGGGACAATGAGCAGTTCTTC. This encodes CASSSMGGDNEQFF. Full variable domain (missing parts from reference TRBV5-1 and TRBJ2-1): KAGVTQTPRYLIKTRGQQVTLSCSPISGHRSVSWYQQTPGQGLQFLFEYFSETQRNKGNFPGRFSGRQFSNSRSEMNVSTLELGDSALYLCASSSMGGDNEQFFGPGTRLTVL.

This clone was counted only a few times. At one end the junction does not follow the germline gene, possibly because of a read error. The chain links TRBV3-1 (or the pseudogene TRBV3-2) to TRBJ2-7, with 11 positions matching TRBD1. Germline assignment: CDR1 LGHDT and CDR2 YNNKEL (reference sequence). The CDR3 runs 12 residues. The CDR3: CASSQEGTGGTF. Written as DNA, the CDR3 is TGTGCCAGCAGCCAAGAAGGGACAGGGGGGACTTTC.

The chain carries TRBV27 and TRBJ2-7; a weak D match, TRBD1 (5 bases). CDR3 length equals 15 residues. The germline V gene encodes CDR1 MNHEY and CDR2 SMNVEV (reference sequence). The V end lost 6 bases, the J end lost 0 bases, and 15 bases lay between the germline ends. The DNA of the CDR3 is TGTGCCAGCAGCAGGGATAGGCACGGCTCCTACGAGCAGTACTTC. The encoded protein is CASSRDRHGSYEQYF.

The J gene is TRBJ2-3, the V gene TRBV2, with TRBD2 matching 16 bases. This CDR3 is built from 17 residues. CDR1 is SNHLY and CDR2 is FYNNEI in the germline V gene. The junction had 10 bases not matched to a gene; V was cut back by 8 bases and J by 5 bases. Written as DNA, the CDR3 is TGTGCCAGCCGAAGGGGGACTAGCGGGGGGGCCGGAGATACGCAGTATTTT. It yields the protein CASRRGTSGGAGDTQYF. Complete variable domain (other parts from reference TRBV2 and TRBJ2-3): EPEVTQTPSHQVTQMGQEVILRCVPISNHLYFYWYRQILGQKVEFLVSFYNNEISEKSEIFDDQFSVERPDGSNFTLKIRSTKLEDSAMYFCASRRGTSGGAGDTQYFGPGTRLTVL.

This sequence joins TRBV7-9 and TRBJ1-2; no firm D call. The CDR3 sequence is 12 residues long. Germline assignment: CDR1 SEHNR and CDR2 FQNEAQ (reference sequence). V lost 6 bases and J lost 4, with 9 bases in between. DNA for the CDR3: TGTGCCAGCAGTCCGGGAACCTATGGCTACACCTTC. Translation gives CASSPGTYGYTF.

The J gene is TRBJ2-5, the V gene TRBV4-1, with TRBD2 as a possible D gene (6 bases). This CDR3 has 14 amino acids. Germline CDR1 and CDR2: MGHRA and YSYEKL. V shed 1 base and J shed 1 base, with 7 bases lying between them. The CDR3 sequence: CASSQGDFQETQYF. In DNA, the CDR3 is TGCGCCAGCAGCCAAGGGGACTTCCAAGAGACCCAGTACTTC.

The CDR3 sequence: CASSSYRGTVYGYTF. CDR3 bases: TGTGCCAGCAGTTCTTACAGGGGCACCGTCTATGGCTACACCTTC. V and J are TRBV28 and TRBJ1-2; TRBD1 matches 7 bases. The V gene end was trimmed by 4 bases and the J gene end by 4 bases; junction bases not matched to a gene: 9. This CDR3 is built from 15 residues. Germline V gene sequence: CDR1 MDHEN, CDR2 SYDVKM.

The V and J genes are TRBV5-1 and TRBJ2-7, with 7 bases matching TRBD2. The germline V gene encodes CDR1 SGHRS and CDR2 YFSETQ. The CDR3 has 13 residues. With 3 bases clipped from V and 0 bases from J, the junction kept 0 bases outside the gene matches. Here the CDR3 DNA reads TGCGCCAGCAGCTGGGACTACTCCTACGAGCAGTACTTC. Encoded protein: CASSWDYSYEQYF.

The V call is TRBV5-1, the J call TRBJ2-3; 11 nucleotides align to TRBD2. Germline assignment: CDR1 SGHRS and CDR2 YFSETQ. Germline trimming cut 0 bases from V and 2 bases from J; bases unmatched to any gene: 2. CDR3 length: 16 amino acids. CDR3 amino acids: CASSLVAGGITDTQYF. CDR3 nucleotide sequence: TGCGCCAGCAGCTTGGTAGCGGGGGGGATCACAGATACGCAGTATTTT.

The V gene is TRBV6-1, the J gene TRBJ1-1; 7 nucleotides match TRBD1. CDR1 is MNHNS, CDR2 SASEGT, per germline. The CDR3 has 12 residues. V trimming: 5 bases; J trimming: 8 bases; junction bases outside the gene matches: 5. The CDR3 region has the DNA TGTGCCAGCAGTTCCCCGGGACAGGAAGCTTTCTTT. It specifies CASSSPGQEAFF.

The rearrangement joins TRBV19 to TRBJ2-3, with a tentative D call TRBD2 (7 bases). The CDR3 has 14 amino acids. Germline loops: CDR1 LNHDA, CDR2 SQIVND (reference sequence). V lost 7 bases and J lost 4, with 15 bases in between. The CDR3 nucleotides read TGTGCCAGTAATAAGCGGGACACTGCAGATACGCAGTATTTT. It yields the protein CASNKRDTADTQYF.